This TCR beta chain was captured in a study of T cell responses to AZD1222 COVID-19 vaccine. Study results and caveats: Baseline seropositives among AZD1222 recipients totaled only six or seven. Females made up more of the donors, who were largely white British, and clonal diversity may have come out too low. Spike was spanned by vaccine-associated CD4 TCRs, which were dominant at 160-218 and 743-854.

Data came from immunoSEQ multiplex PCR; TCRdb stores just in-frame clones and leaves some out. Of 86,000 or so clones listed, about 86% are singletons. The V end lost 7 bases, the J end lost 3 bases, and 13 bases lay between the germline ends. The CDR3 is made up of 14 amino acids. Germline-derived CDR1 and CDR2 are SGHTA and FQGNSA. As for this clone: Its target is not known.

The chain is built from TRBV7-2 and TRBJ2-1; possible D gene TRBD2, 5 bases. The receptor comes from an adult who received the AZD1222 COVID-19 vaccine. The material sequenced was peripheral blood, taken 28 days after the second AZD1222 dose. The CDR3 spells CASNPRGYYNEQFF. Written as DNA, the CDR3 is TGTGCCAGCAACCCGCGCGGGTACTACAATGAGCAGTTCTTC. Combining the CDR3 with reference TRBV7-2 and TRBJ2-1 gives the whole variable domain GAGVSQSPSNKVTEKGKDVELRCDPISGHTALYWYRQSLGQGLEFLIYFQGNSAPDKSGLPSDRFSAERTGGSVSTLTIQRTQQEDSAVYLCASNPRGYYNEQFFGPGTRLTVL.